Listed here are 27 T cell receptor beta chains from one sample, sequenced in a study of blood T cell repertoires in COVID-19. Method: immunoSEQ multiplex PCR; TCRdb's copy keeps in-frame clones and lacks some. The sample lists roughly 200,000 clones, approximately 80% occurring once. The sample taken for sequencing was peripheral blood. The receptors derive from a woman aged 45-65 years with active or convalescent COVID-19.

This clone has more than one count but fewer than ten. V is TRBV15 and J is TRBJ1-1; D is perhaps TRBD1 (5 bases). Germline V CDR1 and CDR2: LNHNV, YYDKDF (reference sequence). CDR3 size: 17 residues. The ends were cut back, 0 bases at V and 4 bases at J, with 18 bases in the middle. CDR3 sequence (DNA): TGTGCCACCAGCAGAGACCCACCCCCCCAGGGATGCACTGAAGCTTTCTTT. This codes for CATSRDPPPQGCTEAFF.

The CDR3 DNA follows: TGTGCCAGCAGCATCAACAGGGGCGACACACGTGGAGCTTTCTTT. This gives the protein CASSINRGDTRGAFF. V is TRBV7-2 and J is TRBJ1-1, with 7 bases identical to TRBD1. Trimming at V came to 5 bases and at J to 10 bases, leaving 16 bases not matched to a gene. This CDR3 spans 15 amino acids. Germline CDR1 is SGHTA and CDR2 is FQGNSA.

The chain uses TRBV6-1 and TRBJ2-7; TRBD2 agrees at 10 bases. The length of the CDR3 is 15 residues. Trimming took 3 bases from V and 7 from J; bases not matched to a gene: 9. Per the germline V gene, CDR1 is MNHNS and CDR2 is SASEGT. The CDR3 loop is CASSDGAGGNREQYF. The CDR3 DNA reads TGTGCCAGCAGTGATGGAGCGGGGGGGAATAGGGAGCAGTACTTC.

The chain uses TRBV4-3 and TRBJ2-3; 12 bases align to TRBD2. Germline CDR1 is LGHNA and CDR2 is YSLEER. J lost 2 bases, V lost 4 bases, and 7 bases had no gene match. The length of the CDR3 is 17 residues. This CDR3 reads CASSRRLAGDATDTQYF. CDR3 nucleotide sequence: TGCGCCAGCAGCCGCCGACTAGCGGGAGACGCCACAGATACGCAGTATTTT.

The chain recombines TRBV12-5 with TRBJ1-1, with a tentative D call TRBD1 (6 bases). Germline lookup yields CDR1 LGHNT and CDR2 FRNRAP. The CDR3 runs to 15 residues. V was pared by 2 bases and J by 1 base, with 11 bases between. The CDR3 sequence is CASGLPRDKNTEAFF. DNA of the CDR3: TGTGCTAGTGGTTTGCCCCGGGACAAGAACACTGAAGCTTTCTTT.

The V and J genes are TRBV29-1 and TRBJ1-1; weak D call: TRBD1 (5 bases). In germline, CDR1 is SQVTM, CDR2 ANQGSEA. The CDR3 spans 15 residues. With 1 base removed from V and 3 bases from J, the gap between germline ends came to 15 bases. The CDR3 nucleotides are TGCAGCGTTGAAGGACCTAAAGGAGGGGACACTGAAGCTTTCTTT. Translation: CSVEGPKGGDTEAFF. Full variable domain (outside the CDR3, taken from reference TRBV29-1 and TRBJ1-1): SAVISQKPSRDICQRGTSLTIQCQVDSQVTMMFWYRQQPGQSLTLIATANQGSEATYESGFVIDKFPISRPNLTFSTLTVSNMSPEDSSIYLCSVEGPKGGDTEAFFGQGTRLTVV.

In its sample, this clone was seen once. The rearrangement links TRBV7-9 to TRBJ1-3; maybe TRBD1 (5 bases). This CDR3 contains 16 residues. Between the trimmed V and J ends, which lost 4 bases and 0 bases, there was a span of 13 bases. The germline CDR1 and CDR2 sequences are SEHNR and FQNEAQ (reference sequence). The CDR3 loop is CASSSWDFGSGNTIYF. Written as DNA, the CDR3 is TGTGCCAGCAGCTCCTGGGACTTCGGCTCTGGAAACACCATATATTTT.

The V gene is TRBV18, the J gene TRBJ2-5, with D tentatively TRBD1 (5 bases). The V end was cut by 3 bases, the J end by 6 bases, with 14 bases between. CDR1 KGHSH and CDR2 LQKENI come from the germline V gene. This CDR3 contains 14 residues. CDR3 coding DNA: TGTGCCAGCTCACCGGGGCCATCGGTGAAGACCCAGTACTTC. Translation gives CASSPGPSVKTQYF. The full variable domain, with the rest looked up from reference TRBV18 and TRBJ2-5, is NAGVMQNPRHLVRRRGQEARLRCSPMKGHSHVYWYRQLPEEGLKFMVYLQKENIIDESGMPKERFSAEFPKEGPSILRIQQVVRGDSAAYFCASSPGPSVKTQYFGPGTRLLVL.

The CDR3 DNA sequence: TGTGCCAGCAGCCGGCCGGGGGGCCAACCGCTCTACGAGCAGTACTTC. It specifies CASSRPGGQPLYEQYF. The rearrangement uses TRBV11-2 and TRBJ2-7; tentative D call: TRBD2 (7 bases). This CDR3 spans 16 amino acids. V lost 5 bases, J lost 3 bases, and 20 bases lay in between. CDR1 is SGHAT and CDR2 is FQNNGV in the germline V gene.

This chain links TRBV5-5 with TRBJ2-3, with 9 bases aligning to TRBD2. Germline V CDR1 and CDR2: SGHKS, YYEKEE (reference sequence). J gave up 4 bases and V 0 bases, and 9 bases lay outside the gene matches. This CDR3 is built from 17 residues. CDR3 bases: TGTGCCAGCAGCTTGGATTTTCGCGGGAGGGCGGCAGATACGCAGTATTTT. This gives the protein CASSLDFRGRAADTQYF.

The V gene is TRBV5-1, the J gene TRBJ1-6; 7 bases fit TRBD1. The CDR3 totals 14 residues. Looked up from germline, CDR1 is SGHRS and CDR2 is YFSETQ. J gave up 10 bases and V 0 bases, and 4 bases lay outside the gene matches. The CDR3 nucleotides are TGCGCCAGCAGCTTGGACAGGGACAGCTCACCCCTCCACTTT. It encodes CASSLDRDSSPLHF.

The CDR3 nucleotides are TGTGCCAGTAGTACCTCAGATAGGAGTGCCGAGCAGTACTTC. Encoded protein: CASSTSDRSAEQYF. This chain links TRBV19 with TRBJ2-7; D unresolved. Looked up from germline, CDR1 is LNHDA and CDR2 is SQIVND (reference sequence). V gave up 4 bases and J gave up 6 bases, with 16 bases separating them. CDR3 size: 14 residues. The full variable domain, rest sourced from reference TRBV19 and TRBJ2-7, is DGGITQSPKYLFRKEGQNVTLSCEQNLNHDAMYWYRQDPGQGLRLIYYSQIVNDFQKGDIAEGYSVSREKKESFPLTVTSAQKNPTAFYLCASSTSDRSAEQYFGPGTRLTVT.

The CDR3 reads CASSNRGWSSNQPQHF. The CDR3, as DNA: TGTGCCAGCAGCAACAGGGGTTGGAGCAGCAATCAGCCCCAGCATTTT. The gene calls are TRBV6-2 or TRBV6-3 and TRBJ1-5; 7 nucleotides line up with TRBD1. This CDR3 is 16 amino acids long. V was clipped by 6 bases and J by 1 base; unmatched bases: 9. Germline V gene data show CDR1 as MNHEY and CDR2 as SVGEGT.

This clone was seen more than once but under ten times. The chain recombines TRBV19 with TRBJ2-2, with no clear D. This CDR3 comprises 15 residues. Trimming stripped 6 bases from V and 2 bases from J, with 13 bases between. Germline V gives CDR1 LNHDA, CDR2 SQIVND (reference sequence). CDR3 sequence reads: CASRRQARNTGELFF. As DNA, the CDR3 is TGTGCCAGTAGACGGCAGGCGAGAAACACCGGGGAGCTGTTTTTT.

A few counts support this clone. This sequence joins TRBV18 and TRBJ1-3, with TRBD1 identical over 10 bases. The V gene's germline CDR1 is KGHSH and CDR2 LQKENI. The J segment lost 0 bases and the V segment lost 0 bases, leaving 2 bases of the junction unmatched. The CDR3 sequence is 17 residues long. CDR3 in amino acids: CASSPPGQGVSGNTIYF. DNA of the CDR3: TGTGCCAGCTCACCACCCGGACAGGGGGTCTCTGGAAACACCATATATTTT. Looking up the rest from reference TRBV18 and TRBJ1-3 gives the full variable domain: NAGVMQNPRHLVRRRGQEARLRCSPMKGHSHVYWYRQLPEEGLKFMVYLQKENIIDESGMPKERFSAEFPKEGPSILRIQQVVRGDSAAYFCASSPPGQGVSGNTIYFGEGSWLTVV.

The gene calls are TRBV24-1 and TRBJ2-3; 12 positions agree with TRBD1. The CDR3 is 15 amino acids. Germline V gives CDR1 KGHDR, CDR2 SFDVKD. V lost 4 bases, J lost 9 bases, and 7 bases stayed unmatched. CDR3 coding DNA: TGTGCCACCAGTGACACGGGGACAGGGGGCGCCACGCAGTATTTT. Translation gives CATSDTGTGGATQYF.

This chain uses TRBV4-1 with TRBJ1-4, with TRBD1 as a possible D gene (5 bases). Germline V gene sequence: CDR1 MGHRA, CDR2 YSYEKL. With 0 bases removed from V and 12 bases from J, the gap between germline ends came to 11 bases. The CDR3 is 13 amino acids. CDR3 amino acids: CASSQDVTGELFF. The CDR3 region has the DNA TGCGCCAGCAGCCAAGATGTGACGGGGGAACTGTTTTTT.

The rearrangement joins TRBV19 to TRBJ1-2; tentative D call: TRBD1 (5 bases). Germline values: CDR1 LNHDA, CDR2 SQIVND (reference sequence). Trimming shortened V by 2 bases and J by 4 bases, and 17 bases separated the two germline ends. This CDR3 region has 16 residues. CDR3 DNA sequence: TGTGCCAGTAGTATAATTTCCGGGACTGCCAGCTATGGCTACACCTTC. Its protein is CASSIISGTASYGYTF.

The chain joins TRBV5-1 to TRBJ2-5, with TRBD1 matching 7 bases. The germline V gene has CDR1 SGHRS and CDR2 YFSETQ. V gave up 4 bases and J gave up 1 base; unmatched junction bases: 4. The CDR3 is 14 residues long. This CDR3 is CASSVTGPQETQYF. The CDR3 bases are TGCGCCAGCAGCGTGACAGGGCCCCAAGAGACCCAGTACTTC. The full variable domain, in which reference TRBV5-1 and TRBJ2-5 provide the parts outside the CDR3, is KAGVTQTPRYLIKTRGQQVTLSCSPISGHRSVSWYQQTPGQGLQFLFEYFSETQRNKGNFPGRFSGRQFSNSRSEMNVSTLELGDSALYLCASSVTGPQETQYFGPGTRLLVL.

The rearrangement uses TRBV2 and TRBJ1-2; perhaps TRBD1 as D (6 bases). Germline V gene lookup returns CDR1 SNHLY and CDR2 FYNNEI. The CDR3 has 13 amino acids. Between the trimmed V and J ends, which lost 7 bases and 2 bases, there was a span of 11 bases. The CDR3 coding sequence is TGTGCCAGCACCATAGACAGGAACTATGGCTACACCTTC. It encodes CASTIDRNYGYTF.

In its sample, this clone was seen a few times. V and J are TRBV7-2 and TRBJ1-6, with unresolved D. V was cut by 1 base and J by 11 bases, with 9 bases left in between. CDR3 length equals 13 residues. Germline CDR1 reads SGHTA; CDR2 reads FQGNSA. The chain's CDR3 is CASSLVGSPPLHF. CDR3 DNA sequence: TGTGCCAGCAGCTTAGTAGGGAGTCCACCCCTCCACTTT.

J is TRBJ1-4 and V is TRBV6-5, with D perhaps matching TRBD1 (5 bases). Trimming removed 10 bases from V and 0 bases from J, with 9 bases in between. Germline V gives CDR1 MNHEY, CDR2 SVGAGI. CDR3 size: 13 residues. Written as DNA, the CDR3 is TGTGCCACCTCCAGGGCAACTAATGAAAAACTGTTTTTT. Its translation is CATSRATNEKLFF.

This chain connects TRBV18 to TRBJ2-1; 8 nucleotides match TRBD1. V shed 5 bases, J shed 5 bases, and the junction held 11 bases outside the gene matches. This CDR3 has 16 residues. The germline CDR1 and CDR2 sequences are KGHSH and LQKENI. The DNA for the CDR3 is TGTGCCAGCTCAGTGGGACAGGCTAATCATAACAATGAGCAGTTCTTC. This codes for CASSVGQANHNNEQFF.

The chain carries TRBV29-1 and TRBJ1-2, with TRBD1 matching over 10 bases. Germline V gene sequence: CDR1 SQVTM, CDR2 ANQGSEA. This CDR3 is built from 13 residues. V trimming: 3 bases; J trimming: 5 bases; junction bases outside the gene matches: 3. The DNA of the CDR3 is TGCAGCGTTGACCGGGGACAGGGGTATGGCTACACCTTC. Its translation is CSVDRGQGYGYTF.

The chain joins TRBV28 to TRBJ1-2; unclear D gene. The germline V and J ends were trimmed by 5 bases and 3 bases, with 10 bases remaining between them. Looked up from germline, CDR1 is MDHEN and CDR2 is SYDVKM. CDR3 length equals 13 residues. The chain's CDR3 is CASSPNRYYGYTF. The DNA of the CDR3 is TGTGCCAGCAGTCCGAATCGGTACTATGGCTACACCTTC.

This clone is a singleton in its sample. The J gene is TRBJ1-2, the V gene TRBV6-2 or TRBV6-3, with 7 bases matching TRBD1. With 6 bases clipped from V and 8 bases from J, the junction kept 15 bases outside the gene matches. Germline V gene data show CDR1 as MNHEY and CDR2 as SVGEGT. CDR3 size: 15 residues. The CDR3 coding sequence is TGTGCCAGCAGCCTTACTATGACAGGGACGGGGGGCTACACCTTC. Encoded protein: CASSLTMTGTGGYTF.

CDR3 protein: CAWHIDSGNTIYF. DNA for the CDR3: TGTGCTTGGCACATTGACTCTGGAAACACCATATATTTT. The V call is TRBV30, the J call TRBJ1-3, with unresolved D. The CDR3 covers 13 residues. Germline CDR1 GTSNPN, CDR2 SVGIG (reference sequence). Complete variable domain (other parts from reference TRBV30 and TRBJ1-3): SQTIHQWPATLVQPVGSPLSLECTVEGTSNPNLYWYRQAAGRGLQLLFYSVGIGQISSEVPQNLSASRPQDRQFILSSKKLLLSDSGFYLCAWHIDSGNTIYFGEGSWLTVV.